The 21 T cell receptor beta chains below were found in one sample sequenced in a study of PD-1 blockade in classical Hodgkin lymphoma. Every patient had relapsed following autologous stem cell transplantation, and cohorts differed in brentuximab vedotin exposure. Produced via immunoSEQ multiplex PCR; TCRdb's table is partial and in-frame only. The table includes 25,000 to 40,000 clones, approximately 80% detected once. This material consisted of peripheral blood mononuclear cells (PBMCs), taken at baseline. These receptors came from a human donor with classical Hodgkin lymphoma.

This clone was found a few times. The V and J genes are TRBV7-9 and TRBJ1-2; D is ambiguous. V was trimmed by 4 bases and J by 0 bases, leaving 15 bases between them. Germline assignment: CDR1 SEHNR and CDR2 FQNEAQ (reference sequence). CDR3 length: 16 amino acids. The CDR3 region is CASSSPRAGTNYGYTF. The DNA for the CDR3 is TGTGCCAGCAGCTCGCCTCGGGCAGGTACTAACTATGGCTACACCTTC.

This sequence joins TRBV5-1 and TRBJ1-2; no definite D call. The CDR3 loop spans 12 amino acids. CDR1 is SGHRS and CDR2 is YFSETQ in the germline V gene. The V gene lost 0 bases and the J gene lost 4 bases, with 4 bases spanning the gap. DNA of the CDR3: TGCGCCAGCAGCTTGGACACCTATGGCTACACCTTC. Protein: CASSLDTYGYTF.

The chain has TRBV7-2 and TRBJ1-2; 7 bases match TRBD1. The length of the CDR3 is 12 residues. CDR1 and CDR2 (germline): SGHTA, FQGNSA. The trim removed 11 bases at V and 8 bases at J, leaving 11 bases unmatched. The CDR3 reads CAVGRGQSGYTF. In nucleotides, the CDR3 is TGTGCCGTGGGGAGGGGACAGTCAGGCTACACCTTC.

J is TRBJ1-1 and V is TRBV19; 8 bases are shared with TRBD1. V lost 4 bases and J lost 1; bases outside the gene matches: 5. This CDR3 contains 15 residues. CDR1 and CDR2 (germline): LNHDA, SQIVND (reference sequence). The DNA for the CDR3 is TGTGCCAGTAGTACAGGGGGCGTACGGAACACTGAAGCTTTCTTT. It encodes CASSTGGVRNTEAFF.

The chain is built from TRBV4-2 and TRBJ2-3; a weak D match, TRBD2 (6 bases). CDR3 length: 17 amino acids. V was trimmed by 4 bases and J by 0 bases, leaving 17 bases between them. CDR1 is LGHNA and CDR2 is YNFKEQ in the germline V gene. The CDR3 spells CASSLNRGGASTDTQYF. In DNA, the CDR3 is TGTGCCAGCAGCCTCAATCGGGGCGGGGCTAGCACAGATACGCAGTATTTT.

The rearrangement joins TRBV7-3 to TRBJ2-3; tentative D call: TRBD2 (6 bases). The germline CDR1 and CDR2 sequences are SGHTA and FQGTGA. The CDR3 is 15 residues long. Trimming shortened V by 4 bases and J by 4 bases, and 15 bases separated the two germline ends. CDR3 sequence: CASSSGTWEADTQYF. The CDR3, as DNA: TGTGCCAGCAGCTCAGGGACTTGGGAAGCAGATACGCAGTATTTT.

A note on this clone: The germline gene is not matched at one end of the junction; a read error may be the cause. Other DNA sequences in the sample encode the same CDR3. The chain uses TRBV6-1 and TRBJ1-2; D uncertain. Per germline, CDR1 MNHNS and CDR2 SASEGT. The CDR3 extends over 14 amino acids. The DNA for the CDR3 is TGCGCCAGCAGTGAATGGAGATTTAGCTATGGCTACACCTTC. Protein product: CASSEWRFSYGYTF.

This clone has more than one count but fewer than ten. The CDR3 region has the DNA TGCAGCGCCTCGGAGGACTATGGCTACACCTTC. Its protein is CSASEDYGYTF. This sequence joins TRBV29-1 and TRBJ1-2; D is unclear. Trimming cost V 7 bases and J 3 bases, with 9 bases left between them. This CDR3 spans 11 amino acids. CDR1 and CDR2 (germline): SQVTM, ANQGSEA.

The chain uses TRBV14 and TRBJ2-2; D ambiguous. This CDR3 is built from 15 residues. Trimming took 0 bases from V and 1 from J, leaving 6 bases between them. Germline V lookup: CDR1 SGHDN, CDR2 FVKESK. The CDR3 region is CASSQDQQNTGELFF. The CDR3 nucleotides read TGTGCCAGCAGCCAAGATCAACAGAACACCGGGGAGCTGTTTTTT.

The table lists this clone with a count of one. This chain connects TRBV6-1 to TRBJ1-4; 7 positions match TRBD1. V shed 1 base, J shed 5 bases, and the junction held 4 bases outside the gene matches. The CDR3 has 15 amino acids. In germline, CDR1 is MNHNS, CDR2 SASEGT. The CDR3 bases are TGTGCCAGCAGTGAAGGACAGGGCAGGAATGAAAAACTGTTTTTT. Translation: CASSEGQGRNEKLFF.

The CDR3, as DNA: TGTGCCATCAGGGTCTCGCTTGGGCAGCCCCAGCATTTT. Its protein product is CAIRVSLGQPQHF. The rearrangement links TRBV10-3 to TRBJ1-5; D call uncertain. There are 13 residues in the CDR3. The germline V gene has CDR1 ENHRY and CDR2 SYGVKD. Between the trimmed V and J ends, which lost 6 bases and 7 bases, there was a span of 13 bases.

The V gene is TRBV2, the J gene TRBJ1-5, with 10 bases lining up with TRBD1. CDR3 size: 15 residues. In germline, CDR1 is SNHLY, CDR2 FYNNEI. The V and J ends lost 6 bases and 3 bases, in that order; junction bases with no gene match: 5. CDR3 amino acids: CASSDDRGLNQPQHF. CDR3 sequence (DNA): TGTGCCAGCAGCGATGACAGGGGGCTCAATCAGCCCCAGCATTTT.

V and J are TRBV7-9 and TRBJ2-3, with TRBD2 matching over 9 bases. The ends lost 1 base at V and 6 bases at J; junction bases unmatched: 14. The CDR3 is 18 amino acids. The germline gives CDR1 SEHNR, CDR2 FQNEAQ (reference sequence). CDR3 DNA: TGTGCCAGCAGCTTAGTTCTAGCGGGGCTAGCCAAAGTGGATACGCAGTATTTT. Its translation: CASSLVLAGLAKVDTQYF.

The genes are TRBV7-3 and TRBJ1-1, with no clear D. Trimming pared 6 bases from V and 11 bases from J, leaving 19 bases between. There are 13 residues in the CDR3. The germline CDR1 and CDR2 sequences are SGHTA and FQGTGA. As DNA, the CDR3 is TGTGCCAGCAGTTTAGTCCACACTGGAGAGGCTTTCTTT. Amino acids: CASSLVHTGEAFF. The variable domain in full, completed from reference TRBV7-3 and TRBJ1-1, reads GAGVSQTPSNKVTEKGKYVELRCDPISGHTALYWYRQSLGQGPEFLIYFQGTGAADDSGLPNDRFFAVRPEGSVSTLKIQRTERGDSAVYLCASSLVHTGEAFFGQGTRLTVV.

The chain uses TRBV23-1 and TRBJ1-2; D is unresolved. TRBV23-1 is recorded as an ORF, its role being uncertain. V lost 0 bases, J lost 7 bases, and 21 bases lay in between. There are 17 residues in the CDR3. The CDR3 DNA is TGCGCCAGCAGTCAATCCGTGGCCGGGAGCCTTTTTGCTGGCTACACCTTC. Translated: CASSQSVAGSLFAGYTF.

This clone was observed a handful of times. Within the sample, other DNA sequences also encode this same CDR3. J is TRBJ1-1 and V is TRBV10-3, with D unclear. CDR3 length: 13 residues. The V end lost 6 bases, the J end lost 0 bases, and 8 bases lay between the germline ends. CDR1 and CDR2 (germline): ENHRY, SYGVKD. As DNA, the CDR3 is TGTGCCATCAGCGGTACAATGAACACTGAAGCTTTCTTT. Encoded protein: CAISGTMNTEAFF.

The J gene is TRBJ2-1, the V gene TRBV6-5; the D gene is possibly TRBD1 (6 bases). Germline V gene data show CDR1 as MNHEY and CDR2 as SVGAGI. CDR3 size: 13 residues. With 4 bases removed from V and 12 bases from J, the gap between germline ends came to 16 bases. CDR3 coding DNA: TGTGCCAGCAGTTCGGCAGGGGAAATCGGGCAGTTCTTC. Encoded protein: CASSSAGEIGQFF.

The rearrangement links TRBV5-1 to TRBJ1-1, with 7 bases lining up with TRBD1. This CDR3 contains 15 residues. V trimming: 0 bases; J trimming: 7 bases; junction bases outside the gene matches: 9. Germline V lookup: CDR1 SGHRS, CDR2 YFSETQ. The CDR3 reads CASSLGHGQASEAFF. The CDR3 DNA sequence: TGCGCCAGCAGCTTGGGCCATGGACAGGCGAGTGAAGCTTTCTTT.

V is TRBV19 and J is TRBJ2-5, with D tentatively TRBD2 (7 bases). CDR1 is LNHDA, CDR2 SQIVND, per germline (reference sequence). The V and J ends lost 5 bases and 5 bases respectively, with 18 bases between them. CDR3 size: 15 residues. The CDR3 coding sequence is TGTGCCAGTAGTTCCGGGGGGCTCTTGAGGGAGACCCAGTACTTC. Protein: CASSSGGLLRETQYF.

The chain joins TRBV29-1 to TRBJ1-1; unclear D gene. V lost 5 bases and J lost 1, with 8 bases in between. In germline, CDR1 is SQVTM, CDR2 ANQGSEA. This CDR3 is 12 amino acids long. CDR3 amino acids: CSVYSANTEAFF. The CDR3, as DNA: TGCAGCGTTTATTCGGCGAACACTGAAGCTTTCTTT.

This chain uses TRBV5-1 with TRBJ1-2, with TRBD1 identical over 7 bases. The CDR3 spans 15 residues. Germline loops: CDR1 SGHRS, CDR2 YFSETQ. V dropped 4 bases and J dropped 8; count of bases not matched to a gene: 14. CDR3 in amino acids: CASSTGQQNQGGYTF. For the CDR3, the DNA is TGCGCCAGCAGCACGGGACAGCAGAACCAGGGGGGCTACACCTTC.